Listed below are T cell receptor beta chains from one sample, sequenced in a study of control samples from healthy donors and cancer patients. Clones were sequenced by immunoSEQ multiplex PCR, and TCRdb holds only the in-frame ones, with some missing. The profile shows fewer than 500,000 clones, roughly 90% of them singletons. The specimen was PBMCs. Source of these receptors: a middle-aged man with head and neck cancer. Each CDR3 is given without its conserved first and last residue. The D gene is left open where the match is weak. The listing skips clone size in some rows; elsewhere it reads once, few, many or a size class.

cdr3_aa: ASSYSGENEKLF; d_call: .; v_call: TRBV6-5; clone_size: .
cdr3_aa: ASSQSYVTYNEQF; d_call: .; v_call: TRBV23-1; clone_size: .
cdr3_aa: ASSFRGGSPLH; d_call: .; v_call: TRBV9; clone_size: .
cdr3_aa: ASSPGLAGTDTQY; d_call: TRBD2; v_call: TRBV11-3; clone_size: .
cdr3_aa: ASSRPEPGLF; d_call: .; v_call: TRBV9; clone_size: many
cdr3_aa: SVQGVSGNTIY; d_call: .; v_call: TRBV29-1; clone_size: .
cdr3_aa: ASSLFRTSTDTQY; d_call: .; v_call: TRBV11-2; clone_size: .
cdr3_aa: ASSLGDRDTEAF; d_call: .; v_call: TRBV13; clone_size: few
cdr3_aa: ASSPPGGELF; d_call: .; v_call: TRBV7-2; clone_size: .
cdr3_aa: ASSAGGEKLF; d_call: .; v_call: TRBV28; clone_size: .
cdr3_aa: SGLQGPSYEQY; d_call: .; v_call: TRBV29-1; clone_size: .
cdr3_aa: ASSDRVHEKLF; d_call: .; v_call: TRBV2; clone_size: .
cdr3_aa: ASSYSTRNTEAF; d_call: .; v_call: TRBV6-5; clone_size: .
cdr3_aa: ASSPTLAGGAGELF; d_call: TRBD2; v_call: TRBV5-1; clone_size: .
cdr3_aa: ASSQSQGGNTEAF; d_call: TRBD1; v_call: TRBV4-3; clone_size: .
cdr3_aa: ASSSTSVSGELF; d_call: TRBD2; v_call: TRBV7-2; clone_size: .
cdr3_aa: ASTPGTFGPAF; d_call: .; v_call: TRBV6-5; clone_size: few
cdr3_aa: ASSSIQGRYTEAF; d_call: .; v_call: TRBV6-5; clone_size: .
cdr3_aa: ASSFTATEAF; d_call: .; v_call: TRBV12-3/TRBV12-4; clone_size: .